The T cell receptor (beta chain) under discussion was sequenced for a study of STAT5B mutations in CD4+ large granular lymphocyte leukemia. Germline V gene lookup returns CDR1 SGDLS and CDR2 YYNGEE. CDR3 size: 14 residues. V was trimmed by 0 bases and J by 3 bases, leaving 9 bases between them. This clone was seen more than once but under ten times. Sequenced by immunoSEQ multiplex PCR; TCRdb stores in-frame clones only, minus some. The sample yields some 29,000 clones, more than 60% seen once. V and J are TRBV9 and TRBJ1-1; D gene uncertain. This clonotype was obtained from a human donor in good health. The sequencing input was CD4+ T cells from blood buffy coats. As DNA, the CDR3 is TGTGCCAGCAGCGTAGGGACGGCAGACACTGAAGCTTTCTTT. This translates into CASSVGTADTEAFF.